Described below is a single TCR beta chain sequence and its context. This clone was seen just once. The specificity of this receptor is unknown. Nothing much larger sits one base from this clone, and base qualities are not available. These data are taken from a study of T cell changes during pregnancy in multiple sclerosis (dated by TCRdb to 2018 to 2020). Background for the entire study: In women with multiple sclerosis, the researchers looked at how the T cell repertoire shifted as pregnancy progressed.

Unmatched junction bases come to 5, with V trimmed by 4 bases and J by 4 bases. The germline V gene yields MDHEN for CDR1 and SYDVKM for CDR2. The CDR3 has 14 amino acids, counting the end cysteine and phenylalanine. The only DNA kept is the CDR3, 42 bases in frame from the first base. The receptor library was made with the immunoSEQ multiplex PCR assay. This is the immuneACCESS table as TCRdb keeps it, with only in-frame sequences that have V and J called. A part of the clones is gone; compared with another copy, unresolved V genes explain less than half, and the rest is unexplained. This sample gives 50,000 to 75,000 clones in total; 85% to 95% of them show up just once. Roughly 2.7% of the sample goes to the ten largest clones.

The input for sequencing was CD8+ T cells from peripheral blood mononuclear cells, taken in the third trimester of pregnancy. The TCR comes from a female donor with multiple sclerosis, enrolled in a pregnancy study. The chain couples TRBV28 to TRBJ2-3; the central 7 bases match TRBD2. The CDR3 loop reads CASSSGGGPDTQYF. The nucleotides are TGTGCCAGCAGTTCGGGAGGAGGCCCAGATACGCAGTATTTT.